The 19 T cell receptor beta chains below were found in one sample sequenced in a study of blood T cell repertoires in COVID-19. Data came from immunoSEQ multiplex PCR; TCRdb stores just in-frame clones and leaves some out. The table has about 82,000 clones, roughly 80% seen once; the top ten hold around 12%. Sample: peripheral blood. These receptors were taken from a woman in her thirties or forties with active or convalescent COVID-19.

The chain combines TRBV18 with TRBJ1-1; 9 bases agree with TRBD1. Trimming cost V 1 base and J 2 bases; bases outside gene matches: 5. Germline V gene lookup returns CDR1 KGHSH and CDR2 LQKENI. The CDR3 contains 16 residues. The CDR3 spells CASSPRRDRANTEAFF. The CDR3 nucleotides read TGTGCCAGCTCACCACGTAGGGACAGGGCCAACACTGAAGCTTTCTTT.

The genes are TRBV7-9 and TRBJ1-3, with 10 bases identical to TRBD1. The trim removed 4 bases at V and 3 bases at J, leaving 15 bases unmatched. Germline CDR1 is SEHNR and CDR2 is FQNEAQ (reference sequence). This CDR3 has 19 amino acids. The CDR3 sequence: CASSSRRDRGGLGGNTIYF. DNA of the CDR3: TGTGCCAGCAGCTCTCGCCGGGACAGGGGAGGTTTGGGTGGAAACACCATATATTTT.

V gene TRBV28 combines with J gene TRBJ1-5; D uncertain. V shed 4 bases and J shed 6 bases, with 16 bases lying between them. The CDR3 totals 15 residues. From germline, CDR1 is MDHEN and CDR2 SYDVKM. For the CDR3, the DNA is TGTGCCAGCAGTTCAAATTCCTTCTTGAGTCAGCCCCAGCATTTT. It yields the protein CASSSNSFLSQPQHF. The whole variable domain, filled in from reference TRBV28 and TRBJ1-5, reads DVKVTQSSRYLVKRTGEKVFLECVQDMDHENMFWYRQDPGLGLRLIYFSYDVKMKEKGDIPEGYSVSREKKERFSLILESASTNQTSMYLCASSSNSFLSQPQHFGDGTRLSIL.

Regarding this clone: The same CDR3 can be traced to other DNA sequences in this sample. J is TRBJ1-1 and V is TRBV4-3, with TRBD1 matching over 7 bases. The CDR3 spans 14 residues. V trimming: 0 bases; J trimming: 3 bases; junction bases outside the gene matches: 1. Germline CDR1 LGHNA, CDR2 YSLEER. The CDR3 sequence: CASSQDQGDTEAFF. DNA for the CDR3: TGCGCCAGCAGCCAAGATCAGGGGGACACTGAAGCTTTCTTT.

This chain connects TRBV6-5 to TRBJ2-6, with D possibly matching TRBD1 (6 bases). Per germline, CDR1 MNHEY and CDR2 SVGAGI. The ends were cut back, 6 bases at V and 1 base at J, with 10 bases in the middle. This CDR3 has 15 residues. CDR3 loop: CASSRTGSGANVLTF. The CDR3 DNA is TGTGCCAGCAGCCGAACAGGGTCTGGGGCCAACGTCCTGACTTTC.

This clone was counted a few times. The rearrangement joins TRBV7-6 to TRBJ2-7; the D is unclear. The germline gives CDR1 SGHVS, CDR2 FNYEAQ. The CDR3 runs to 13 residues. Deletions cut 1 base from V and 3 bases from J, with 7 bases between. Written as DNA, the CDR3 is TGTGCCAGCAGCTTAGGGCCAAACTACGAGCAGTACTTC. It codes for CASSLGPNYEQYF.

A word on this clone: Just one base apart from a much larger clone, this may be a read error. The V and J genes are TRBV7-9 and TRBJ2-1; 14 positions match TRBD2. The CDR3 is 19 residues long. CDR1 is SEHNR and CDR2 is FQNEAQ in the germline V gene (reference sequence). V lost 5 bases to trimming and J lost 5 bases; unmatched junction nucleotides: 14. CDR3 amino acids: CASSLPPGLAGARHNEQFF. The CDR3 DNA is TGTGCCAGCAGCCTTCCTCCGGGACTAGCGGGGGCCAGGCACAATGAGCAGTTCTTC.

In its sample, this clone was seen once. J is TRBJ1-1 and V is TRBV6-6, with D possibly matching TRBD1 (6 bases). The germline CDR1 and CDR2 sequences are MNHNY and SVGAGI (reference sequence). CDR3 length equals 14 residues. V was shortened by 11 bases and J by 7 bases, with 23 bases between the two germline ends. CDR3 protein: CAGSLQGPRGEAFF. Written as DNA, the CDR3 is TGTGCCGGCTCGCTACAGGGCCCCAGGGGTGAAGCTTTCTTT.

This chain joins TRBV10-1 and TRBJ1-1; 7 positions agree with TRBD1. Germline values: CDR1 WNHNN, CDR2 SYGVQD (reference sequence). V dropped 5 bases and J dropped 7; count of bases not matched to a gene: 4. The length of the CDR3 is 12 residues. Here the CDR3 reads CASSRTGNEAFF. CDR3 in DNA: TGCGCCAGCAGTCGGACAGGAAATGAAGCTTTCTTT.

V and J are TRBV25-1 and TRBJ2-7; 8 nucleotides line up with TRBD1. The CDR3 runs to 14 residues. Germline values: CDR1 MGHDK, CDR2 SYGVNS. The V and J ends lost 1 base and 2 bases, in that order; junction bases with no gene match: 1. The DNA for the CDR3 is TGTGCCAGCAGTGAATGGGGACAGGCCTACGAGCAGTACTTC. It translates to CASSEWGQAYEQYF.

V gene TRBV5-4 combines with J gene TRBJ2-5; TRBD2 might be the D (5 bases). V lost 0 bases, J lost 2 bases, and 11 bases lay in between. Germline assignment: CDR1 SGHNT and CDR2 YYREEE (reference sequence). The CDR3 spans 15 residues. The CDR3 spells CASSLEASKQETQYF. The DNA of the CDR3 is TGTGCCAGCAGCTTGGAAGCTAGCAAGCAAGAGACCCAGTACTTC.

This clone has just one count. The CDR3 loop reads CASSQGGTGTVADTQYF. The CDR3, as DNA: TGCGCCAGCAGCCAAGGGGGGACAGGGACAGTCGCAGATACGCAGTATTTT. V usage is TRBV4-3 and J usage is TRBJ2-3; 9 bases fit TRBD1. The length of the CDR3 is 17 residues. Trimming cost V 1 base and J 4 bases; bases outside gene matches: 9. Germline loops: CDR1 LGHNA, CDR2 YSLEER.

The chain recombines TRBV7-3 with TRBJ1-1, with TRBD1 matching 7 bases. V dropped 5 bases and J dropped 2; count of bases not matched to a gene: 5. The CDR3 contains 14 residues. The germline V gene encodes CDR1 SGHTA and CDR2 FQGTGA. CDR3 nucleotide sequence: TGTGCCAGCAGCCCGACAGGGTCAAACACTGAAGCTTTCTTT. This codes for CASSPTGSNTEAFF.

The rearrangement joins TRBV6-5 to TRBJ1-3; D unclear. Germline CDR1 is MNHEY and CDR2 is SVGAGI. Deletions cut 10 bases from V and 4 bases from J, with 11 bases between. The CDR3 contains 12 residues. CDR3 amino acids: CATKPGGNTIYF. DNA for the CDR3: TGTGCCACTAAGCCGGGGGGAAACACCATATATTTT.

The gene calls are TRBV18 and TRBJ1-1; a weak D match, TRBD1 (5 bases). The CDR3 covers 12 residues. Germline V gene lookup returns CDR1 KGHSH and CDR2 LQKENI. With 1 base removed from V and 8 bases from J, the gap between germline ends came to 8 bases. The CDR3 spells CASSPQGPEAFF. Here the CDR3 DNA reads TGTGCCAGCTCACCACAGGGGCCGGAAGCTTTCTTT.

The rearrangement uses TRBV15 and TRBJ2-3; 7 nucleotides line up with TRBD1. CDR1 and CDR2 from the germline V gene are LNHNV and YYDKDF (reference sequence). The CDR3 is 13 residues long. V lost 3 bases and J lost 5; bases outside the gene matches: 2. CDR3 bases: TGTGCCACCAGCAGGACAGGGAAAGATACGCAGTATTTT. Translation: CATSRTGKDTQYF.

This clone was recorded only once. This rearrangement joins TRBV28 to TRBJ2-2, with 8 positions matching TRBD2. The germline V gene has CDR1 MDHEN and CDR2 SYDVKM. This CDR3 region has 15 residues. The junction had 4 bases not matched to a gene; V was cut back by 6 bases and J by 1 base. The CDR3 sequence is CASSSGLENTGELFF. The CDR3 DNA reads TGTGCCAGCAGCTCGGGACTAGAGAACACCGGGGAGCTGTTTTTT. Full variable domain (remainder filled in from reference TRBV28 and TRBJ2-2): DVKVTQSSRYLVKRTGEKVFLECVQDMDHENMFWYRQDPGLGLRLIYFSYDVKMKEKGDIPEGYSVSREKKERFSLILESASTNQTSMYLCASSSGLENTGELFFGEGSRLTVL.

This sequence joins TRBV11-3 and TRBJ2-6; D is uncertain. Germline values: CDR1 SGHNT, CDR2 YENEEA. V gave up 2 bases and J gave up 4 bases, with 6 bases separating them. The CDR3 spans 14 residues. CDR3 protein: CASSLLRGANVLTF. The CDR3 nucleotides are TGTGCCAGCAGCTTATTGCGCGGGGCCAACGTCCTGACTTTC.

The rearrangement uses TRBV7-2 and TRBJ1-4; 7 bases are a match to TRBD1. Unmatched junction bases numbered 8, after V lost 5 bases and J lost 5 bases. The length of the CDR3 is 15 residues. Germline V gives CDR1 SGHTA, CDR2 FQGNSA. The CDR3 reads CASSPKTGINEKLFF. DNA of the CDR3: TGTGCCAGCAGCCCTAAGACAGGGATAAATGAAAAACTGTTTTTT.